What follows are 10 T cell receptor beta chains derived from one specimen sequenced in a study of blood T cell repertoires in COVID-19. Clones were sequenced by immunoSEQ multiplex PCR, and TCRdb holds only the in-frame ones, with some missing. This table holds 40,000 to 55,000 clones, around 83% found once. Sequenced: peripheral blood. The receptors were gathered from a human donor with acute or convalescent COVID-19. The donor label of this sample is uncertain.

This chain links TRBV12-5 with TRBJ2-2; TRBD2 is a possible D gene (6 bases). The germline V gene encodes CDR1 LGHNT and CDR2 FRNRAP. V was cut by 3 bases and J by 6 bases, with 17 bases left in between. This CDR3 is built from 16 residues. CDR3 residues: CASGFGRQKSSGELFF. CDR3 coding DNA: TGTGCTAGTGGTTTTGGGAGGCAAAAGTCGTCCGGGGAGCTGTTTTTT.

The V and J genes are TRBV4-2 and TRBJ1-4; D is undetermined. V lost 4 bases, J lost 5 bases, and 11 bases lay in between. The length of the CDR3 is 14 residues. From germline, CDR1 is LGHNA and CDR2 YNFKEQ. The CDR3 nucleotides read TGTGCCAGCAGCCTCTCGGGTCTGAATGAAAAACTGTTTTTT. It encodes CASSLSGLNEKLFF.

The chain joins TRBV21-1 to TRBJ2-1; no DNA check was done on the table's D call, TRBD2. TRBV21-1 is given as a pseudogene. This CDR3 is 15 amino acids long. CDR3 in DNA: TGTGCCAGCAGCCGAGCGGGGGGGCTCCGCAATGAGCAGTTCTTC. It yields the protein CASSRAGGLRNEQFF.

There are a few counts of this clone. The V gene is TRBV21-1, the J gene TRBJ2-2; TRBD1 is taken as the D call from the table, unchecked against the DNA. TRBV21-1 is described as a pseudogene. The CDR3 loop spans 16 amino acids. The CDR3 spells CASSRPDRGNTGELFF. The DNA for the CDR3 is TGTGCCAGCAGCCGCCCGGACAGGGGGAACACCGGGGAGCTGTTTTTT.

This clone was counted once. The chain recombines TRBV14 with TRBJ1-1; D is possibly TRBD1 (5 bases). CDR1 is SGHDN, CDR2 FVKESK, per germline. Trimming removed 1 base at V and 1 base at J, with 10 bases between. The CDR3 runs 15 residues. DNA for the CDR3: TGTGCCAGCAGCCAAGCCACCGGGGGGAACACTGAAGCTTTCTTT. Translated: CASSQATGGNTEAFF.

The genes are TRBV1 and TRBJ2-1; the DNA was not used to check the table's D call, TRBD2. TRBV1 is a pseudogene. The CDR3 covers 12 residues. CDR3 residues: CTSNIAGKEQFF. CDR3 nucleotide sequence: TGCACCAGCAATATAGCGGGTAAGGAGCAGTTCTTC.

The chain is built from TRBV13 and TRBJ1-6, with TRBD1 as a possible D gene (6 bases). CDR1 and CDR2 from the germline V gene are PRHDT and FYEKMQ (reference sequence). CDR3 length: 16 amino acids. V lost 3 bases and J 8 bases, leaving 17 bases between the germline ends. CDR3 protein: CASSFRFTGRDSPLHF. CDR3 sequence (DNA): TGTGCCAGCAGCTTCCGCTTCACAGGGCGAGATTCACCCCTCCACTTT.

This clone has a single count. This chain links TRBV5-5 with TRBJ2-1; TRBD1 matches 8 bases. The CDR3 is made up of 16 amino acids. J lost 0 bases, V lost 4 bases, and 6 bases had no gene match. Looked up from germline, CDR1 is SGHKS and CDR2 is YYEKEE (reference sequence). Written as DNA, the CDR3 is TGTGCCAGCAGCCTCGGACAGGGAAGCTCCTACAATGAGCAGTTCTTC. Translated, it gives CASSLGQGSSYNEQFF.

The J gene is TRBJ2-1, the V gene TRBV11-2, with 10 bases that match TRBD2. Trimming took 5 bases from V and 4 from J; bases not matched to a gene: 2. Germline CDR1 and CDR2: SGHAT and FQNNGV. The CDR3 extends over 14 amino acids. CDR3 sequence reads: CASSRGLAYNEQFF. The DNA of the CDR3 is TGTGCCAGCAGCAGGGGACTAGCGTACAATGAGCAGTTCTTC.

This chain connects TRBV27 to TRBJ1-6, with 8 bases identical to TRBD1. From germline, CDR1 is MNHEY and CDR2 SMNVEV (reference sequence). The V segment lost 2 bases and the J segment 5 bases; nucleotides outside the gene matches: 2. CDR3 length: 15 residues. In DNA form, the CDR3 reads TGTGCCAGCAGTTTAGGACAGGGCGATAATTCACCCCTCCACTTT. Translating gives CASSLGQGDNSPLHF.